This T cell receptor beta chain is drawn from a study of identical twins. This clonotype was recorded a few times. Its antigen is as yet unknown. Study-level findings and limits: Modelling approaches yielded underestimates of out-of-frame TCR alpha sharing between monozygotic twins. Diverse VJ usage suggested most zero-insertion clonotypes were not invariant T cells.

After removal of 10 bases from V and 6 bases from J, the junction contained 19 bases not matched to a gene. Looked up from germline, CDR1 is SNHLY and CDR2 is FYNNEI. The CDR3 has 16 residues. A universal primer site was added by template switching, and unique molecular identifiers were carried by the cDNA. TCRdb reanalysed the 5' RACE reads using MiXCR and keeps one entry per CDR3 protein. The data show about 900,000 distinct CDR3 sequences, with roughly an eighth seen just once and 1.5% to 2% held by the top ten. The same sample was also studied in work on yellow fever vaccine responses in identical twins.

What was sequenced was PBMCs. The chain recombines TRBV2 with TRBJ2-3, with 7 bases lining up with TRBD2. This receptor was identified in a young woman in good health. CDR3 bases: TGTGCCACCTCCCGGGGGAGCGGGATAGATCGGGATACGCAGTATTTT. It codes for CATSRGSGIDRDTQYF. The full variable domain, rest sourced from reference TRBV2 and TRBJ2-3, is EPEVTQTPSHQVTQMGQEVILRCVPISNHLYFYWYRQILGQKVEFLVSFYNNEISEKSEIFDDQFSVERPDGSNFTLKIRSTKLEDSAMYFCATSRGSGIDRDTQYFGPGTRLTVL.